A single T cell receptor (beta chain) is shown here with its context. Its antigen is as yet unknown. RNA transcripts served as the template for amplifying TCR beta CDR3 regions. The TCR CDR3 was amplified in a first-round RT-PCR using the HTBI primer set. MiXCR, run by TCRdb on the multiplex PCR reads, gives a single entry per CDR3 protein. The sample records some 92,000 distinct CDR3 sequences, roughly 37% being singletons. The data derive from a study of T cells in Graves' hyperthyroidism and ophthalmopathy. Findings and limits, study-wide: Among clonotypes expanded in thyroid above 0.001, most were also found in blood. Ophthalmopathy was predicted by the model a median of 6.5 months ahead of onset.

This TCR was recovered from a woman in her 30s with Graves' hyperthyroidism. Sequencing was carried out using peripheral blood or thyroid tissue (not recorded which).

CDR3 residues: CASSRTDLSDYGYTF. The CDR3 coding sequence is TGTGCCAGCAGCCGGACAGACCTATCGGACTATGGCTACACCTTC. This rearrangement joins TRBV14 to TRBJ1-2, with TRBD1 as a possible D gene (6 bases). This CDR3 is built from 15 residues. CDR1 is SGHDN, CDR2 FVKESK, per germline. With 4 bases removed from V and 3 bases from J, the gap between germline ends came to 15 bases.